This T cell receptor (beta chain) is drawn from a study of blood T cell repertoires in COVID-19. In the study overall: T cells, B-cell-depleted T cells, or PBMCs supplied cDNA or gDNA.

The CDR3 has 15 residues. The J segment lost 3 bases and the V segment lost 4 bases, leaving 7 bases of the junction unmatched. In germline, CDR1 is SGHRS, CDR2 YFSETQ. Methods used by the authors: Estimated nucleated cell counts came from reference gene primer amplification. Using immunoSEQ multiplex PCR, the repertoire was profiled, and TCRdb retains in-frame clones only, with some absent. V, J and clone size are those of that table, while D and trimming were read from the DNA. The sample shows about 370,000 clones, approximately 87% of them seen only once. Sequenced input: peripheral blood. The receptor was isolated from a woman between 25 and 40 years old with COVID-19, enrolled during active disease. The chain couples TRBV5-1 to TRBJ2-3; TRBD1 matches at 8 bases. In nucleotides, the CDR3 is TGCGCCAGCAGCAAACCACAGGGGGTGACAGATACGCAGTATTTT. It is translated as CASSKPQGVTDTQYF. Supplemented by reference TRBV5-1 and TRBJ2-3, the full variable domain reads KAGVTQTPRYLIKTRGQQVTLSCSPISGHRSVSWYQQTPGQGLQFLFEYFSETQRNKGNFPGRFSGRQFSNSRSEMNVSTLELGDSALYLCASSKPQGVTDTQYFGPGTRLTVL.